A single T cell receptor (beta chain) is shown here with its context. Its binding antigen is unknown. Qualities for individual bases were not recorded, and no much larger clone is one base off. CDR1 and CDR2 are read off the germline V gene (reference sequence) as GTSNPN and SVGIG. Here V drops 2 bases and J drops 5 bases, and the junction holds 6 bases not matched to any gene. The CDR3 starts with the cysteine, ends with the phenylalanine, and has 14 residues. CDR3 DNA is the only sequence kept; it has 42 bases, read in frame from the first base. This sample is drawn from a study of shared clonotypes between healthy human individuals (dated by TCRdb to the early 2020s). The study in broad terms: A couple of women and a few men aged 18 to 49 years were included in the cohort. Blood TCR repertoires of five healthy adults were deeply sequenced to estimate repertoire size and the extent of clonotype sharing between individuals. For each donor, three plates each were used for CD4 naive and CD4 memory, two plates were used for CD8 naive, and one plate was used for CD8 memory. Libraries were prepared and TCR repertoires were sequenced by different laboratories using diverse techniques, in order to increase sequencing depth and limit assay-specific biases. Per donor, leukapheresis produced somewhere between about 0.8 and 9.5 billion PBMCs. The paper as a whole reports these results and caveats: The small number of donors limited the genetic and exposure-history diversity represented. Sampling was restricted to blood, and TCR repertoires in tissue are likely to differ from TCR repertoires in blood. Estimated clonotype richness was generally larger for naive than for memory subsets. Pairwise subsampling led to the expectation that sequencing depth would affect the degree of clonotype sharing among donors. When several donors were compared, the shared fraction of clonotypes was about 5% for naive CD4, 3.5% to 4% for naive CD8, roughly 2.3% for memory CD4, and 0.4% for memory CD8. Even with the large sequencing depth, rarefaction of the sorted-subset datasets indicated that sequencing was incomplete. Higher generation probabilities were observed for clonotypes shared by all four sorted-subset donors than for non-shared clonotypes.

TCR CDR3 regions were amplified from genomic DNA by multiplex PCR using the deep immunoSEQ assay. Extracted genomic DNA from each cell subset was distributed evenly across all wells of several immunoSEQ 96-well plates, and each plate was treated as a replicate. Each replicate PCR for sorted subsets received roughly 0.2 ug genomic DNA, equal to around 32,000 T cell genomes. Purified libraries were quantified with a Qubit 3.0 fluorometer, sized on a Bioanalyzer 2100, and re-quantified with the KAPA Library Quantification kit. Every immunoSEQ 96-well plate was sequenced on a separate single-read 150-cycle Illumina NextSeq 550 flow cell. Per the original workflow: Because the immunoSEQ output included only junctional sequences and no quality scores, the filtering could not be the same as the filtering used for full-length reads. To assign V/J genes and CDR3, sequences were annotated against IMGT germline references using PyIR, a Python wrapper for IgBLAST v1.9. Reads were removed for weak V/J assignments (E-value above 1e-6), missing CDR3, stop codons, out-of-frame junctions, or ambiguous translated residues. A V3J clonotype was defined by an identical inferred V gene, J gene, and CDR3 amino acid sequence. The percentage overlap between two repertoires was calculated by dividing the number of shared unique clonotypes by the size of the smaller repertoire. RTK rarefaction, the Chao1 estimator, and Recon v2.1 estimates of unobserved clonotypes were used to assess repertoire richness. Generation probabilities for all TCRbeta clonotypes obtained by the gDNA method from four donors were computed using OLGA. TCRdb mirrors the immuneACCESS table, restricted to in-frame sequences. Some clones are absent from its copies; in checked studies, under half trace to an unresolved V gene, and the reason for the others is unknown. V and J calls and clone size are those listed in that table; D and trimming were worked out from the DNA. The sample yields 950,000 to 1,300,000 clones; 75% were counted once. Around 1.4% of the sample is taken by the ten largest.

Donors were healthy HIV-negative adults with no recently reported acute infections or vaccinations. Every donor was a Caucasian adult residing in Nashville, Tennessee, USA. Magnetic negative selection was used to enrich CD4+ T cells, after which naive cells were positively selected on CD45RA and the negative fraction became the memory subset. Blood was obtained by leukapheresis, after which PBMCs were separated by Ficoll-Histopaque density gradient centrifugation and cryopreserved in liquid nitrogen vapor phase. Analytical flow cytometry was used to check the purity and quantity of every magnetically sorted T cell population. From each sorted fraction, genomic DNA was isolated and quantified by UV absorbance on a Nanodrop 2000c.

The sequence is built from TRBV30 and TRBJ2-7, and TRBD1 matches 10 of the central bases. The sequencing sample was made of memory CD4+ T cells sorted from blood. In the paper's terms, the cell subset or site label means: CD45RA-negative fraction. The TCR originated in a man between 18 and 29 years old in good health. The CDR3 sequence is CAWSTGTGDNEQYF. The DNA sequence reads TGTGCCTGGAGTACCGGGACAGGGGACAACGAGCAGTACTTC.